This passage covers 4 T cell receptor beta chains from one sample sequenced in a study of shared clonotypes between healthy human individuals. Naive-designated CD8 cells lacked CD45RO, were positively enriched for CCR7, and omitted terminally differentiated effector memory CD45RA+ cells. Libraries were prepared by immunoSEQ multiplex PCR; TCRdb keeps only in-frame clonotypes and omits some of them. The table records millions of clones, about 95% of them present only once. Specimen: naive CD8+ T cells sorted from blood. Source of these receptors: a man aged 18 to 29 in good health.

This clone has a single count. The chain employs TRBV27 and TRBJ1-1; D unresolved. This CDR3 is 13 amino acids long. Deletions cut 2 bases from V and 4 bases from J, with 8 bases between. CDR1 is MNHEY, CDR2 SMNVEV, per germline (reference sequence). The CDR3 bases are TGTGCCAGCAGTTTAGCGGTATCCACTGAAGCTTTCTTT. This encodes CASSLAVSTEAFF.

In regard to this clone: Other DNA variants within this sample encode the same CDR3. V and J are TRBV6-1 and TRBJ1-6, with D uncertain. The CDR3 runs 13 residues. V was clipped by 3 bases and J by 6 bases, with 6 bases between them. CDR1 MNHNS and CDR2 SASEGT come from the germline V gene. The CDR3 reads CASSDLGNSPLHF. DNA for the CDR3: TGTGCCAGCAGTGATTTGGGTAATTCACCCCTCCACTTT.

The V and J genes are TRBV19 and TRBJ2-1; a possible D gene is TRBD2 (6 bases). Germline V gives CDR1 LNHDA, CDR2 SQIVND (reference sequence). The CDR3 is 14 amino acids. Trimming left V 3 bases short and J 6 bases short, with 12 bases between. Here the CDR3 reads CASSMIAVGNEQFF. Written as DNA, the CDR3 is TGTGCCAGTAGTATGATAGCGGTCGGCAATGAGCAGTTCTTC. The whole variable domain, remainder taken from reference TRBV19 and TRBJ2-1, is DGGITQSPKYLFRKEGQNVTLSCEQNLNHDAMYWYRQDPGQGLRLIYYSQIVNDFQKGDIAEGYSVSREKKESFPLTVTSAQKNPTAFYLCASSMIAVGNEQFFGPGTRLTVL.

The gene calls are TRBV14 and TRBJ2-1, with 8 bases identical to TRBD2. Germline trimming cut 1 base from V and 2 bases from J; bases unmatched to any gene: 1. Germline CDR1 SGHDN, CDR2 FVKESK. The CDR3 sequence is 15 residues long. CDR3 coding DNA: TGTGCCAGCAGCCAAGTCGGGGGGGCCTACAATGAGCAGTTCTTC. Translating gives CASSQVGGAYNEQFF.